The 4 T cell receptor beta chains below come from one sample, sequenced in a study of T cells in Graves' hyperthyroidism and ophthalmopathy. TCR beta CDR3 regions were amplified from RNA transcripts. Using the HTBI primer set, a first-round RT-PCR was run on the TCR CDR3. One entry per CDR3 protein, called by TCRdb with MiXCR from the multiplex PCR reads. The profile shows some 360,000 distinct CDR3 sequences, approximately 13% of them singletons. The sample consisted of blood. The receptors were gathered from a woman in her sixties or seventies with Graves' hyperthyroidism.

This clonotype was seen a handful of times. The rearrangement links TRBV20-1 to TRBJ2-7; the D gene is possibly TRBD2 (6 bases). The CDR3 has 13 residues. Trimming removed 1 base at V and 4 bases at J, with 11 bases between. Germline loops: CDR1 DFQATT, CDR2 SNEGSKA (reference sequence). CDR3 bases: TGCAGTGCTAGAGGCAGGGCGGGGTACGAGCAGTACTTC. Protein product: CSARGRAGYEQYF.

A remark on this clonotype: A much larger clone is a single base away; this may be a read error. The chain employs TRBV18 and TRBJ2-7; D call uncertain. V lost 3 bases and J lost 7, with 19 bases in between. The germline gives CDR1 KGHSH, CDR2 LQKENI. This CDR3 is built from 15 residues. CDR3 sequence (DNA): TGTGCCAGCTCACCGTCCAAGGGTCTCCTAGGAGAGCAGTACTTC. Protein product: CASSPSKGLLGEQYF.

This chain uses TRBV5-4 with TRBJ1-6; tentatively, D is TRBD1 (5 bases). Germline CDR1 reads SGHNT; CDR2 reads YYREEE (reference sequence). The CDR3 has 15 amino acids. V shed 1 base and J shed 7 bases, with 12 bases lying between them. In nucleotides, the CDR3 is TGTGCCAGCAGCTTGATGGAGGGGAGGAATTCACCCCTCCACTTT. This gives the protein CASSLMEGRNSPLHF.

This chain joins TRBV5-1 and TRBJ2-7; 10 bases are a match to TRBD2. J was trimmed by 3 bases and V by 3 bases; bases with no gene match: 6. The CDR3 sequence is 15 residues long. CDR1 and CDR2 (germline): SGHRS, YFSETQ. The DNA for the CDR3 is TGCGCCAGCAGCTCCGGGACTAGCGCTCGCTACGAGCAGTACTTC. The encoded protein is CASSSGTSARYEQYF.